This T cell receptor beta chain was sequenced for a study of blood T cell repertoires in COVID-19. At the level of the study: PBMCs, B-cell-depleted T cells, or T cells provided the cDNA or gDNA that made up the material.

Methods used by the authors: Reference gene primers were amplified, and this amplification served to estimate nucleated cell counts. Profiled with immunoSEQ multiplex PCR; TCRdb holds only in-frame clones, not every one. V, J and clone size are those of that table, while D and trimming were read from the DNA. The profile covers roughly 120,000 clones, with about 90% appearing a single time and about 5% taken by the ten largest. Trimming cost V 3 bases and J 0 bases, with 27 bases left between them. The germline V gene encodes CDR1 SGHDN and CDR2 FVKESK. The length of the CDR3 is 21 residues. This chain links TRBV14 with TRBJ1-3, with a tentative D call TRBD1 (6 bases). Sequenced material: peripheral blood. The receptor was derived from a human donor in a cohort sampled during active COVID-19. CDR3 sequence reads: CASSQRRGIRGAPSSGNTIYF. CDR3 nucleotide sequence: TGTGCCAGCAGCCAGAGAAGGGGGATAAGGGGCGCACCAAGCTCTGGAAACACCATATATTTT.